This T cell receptor beta chain stems from a study of T cell clones after liver transplantation. CD3+CD4+ and CD3+CD8+ cells were FACS-sorted from thawed unstimulated PBMCs. Generated by immunoSEQ multiplex PCR, the TCRdb table keeps only in-frame clones and is missing some. There are 9,000 to 10,000 clones in the sample; 60% to 80% occur only once, and 15% to 20% lies in the top ten. CDR3 length: 17 residues. Trimming took 5 bases from V and 6 from J; bases not matched to a gene: 14. Germline CDR1 is SGHTA and CDR2 is FQGNSA. This TCR was recovered from a human donor who received a liver transplant. The source material was CD8+ T cells from blood, sampled before liver transplant. The chain uses TRBV7-2 and TRBJ2-2; 8 nucleotides agree with TRBD1. The CDR3 protein is CASSGRTGHRWAGELFF. The CDR3 region has the DNA TGTGCCAGCAGCGGGCGGACAGGGCACCGTTGGGCCGGGGAGCTGTTTTTT.